The 4 T cell receptor beta chains below were found in one sample sequenced in a study of blood T cell repertoires in COVID-19. Some clones are missing from TCRdb's copy, which holds only in-frame ones; the method was immunoSEQ multiplex PCR. The table has fewer than 250,000 clones, 86% seen once. The sequenced sample consisted of peripheral blood. The receptor source for this set is a man aged 50 to 59 with acute or convalescent COVID-19.

This clone has only one observation. The genes are TRBV25-1 and TRBJ2-5, with 8 bases identical to TRBD2. This CDR3 has 13 residues. V gave up 6 bases and J gave up 5 bases; unmatched junction bases: 5. The germline V gene has CDR1 MGHDK and CDR2 SYGVNS. The CDR3 spells CASRFSGGETQYF. In nucleotides, the CDR3 is TGTGCCAGCAGATTCAGCGGGGGCGAGACCCAGTACTTC.

The V and J genes are TRBV5-4 and TRBJ1-4; 7 bases agree with TRBD1. This CDR3 is 15 amino acids long. Trimming at V came to 3 bases and at J to 7 bases, leaving 9 bases not matched to a gene. CDR1 is SGHNT and CDR2 is YYREEE in the germline V gene (reference sequence). CDR3 amino acids: CASSSTGERSEKLFF. CDR3 nucleotides: TGTGCCAGCAGCTCTACAGGGGAGAGGAGTGAAAAACTGTTTTTT.

V is TRBV6-5 and J is TRBJ1-6, with TRBD1 matching over 7 bases. The CDR3 loop spans 14 amino acids. V dropped 7 bases and J dropped 6; count of bases not matched to a gene: 6. CDR1 MNHEY and CDR2 SVGAGI come from the germline V gene. CDR3 nucleotides: TGTGCCAGCAACCAACAGGGGCCTAATTCACCCCTCCACTTT. This translates into CASNQQGPNSPLHF.

This chain joins TRBV2 and TRBJ1-1, with unresolved D. Germline CDR1 is SNHLY and CDR2 is FYNNEI. Trimming took 3 bases from V and 0 from J, leaving 8 bases between them. The CDR3 runs to 14 residues. CDR3: CASSEPGMNTEAFF. The CDR3, as DNA: TGTGCCAGCAGTGAGCCCGGGATGAACACTGAAGCTTTCTTT. The whole variable domain, filled in from reference TRBV2 and TRBJ1-1, reads EPEVTQTPSHQVTQMGQEVILRCVPISNHLYFYWYRQILGQKVEFLVSFYNNEISEKSEIFDDQFSVERPDGSNFTLKIRSTKLEDSAMYFCASSEPGMNTEAFFGQGTRLTVV.